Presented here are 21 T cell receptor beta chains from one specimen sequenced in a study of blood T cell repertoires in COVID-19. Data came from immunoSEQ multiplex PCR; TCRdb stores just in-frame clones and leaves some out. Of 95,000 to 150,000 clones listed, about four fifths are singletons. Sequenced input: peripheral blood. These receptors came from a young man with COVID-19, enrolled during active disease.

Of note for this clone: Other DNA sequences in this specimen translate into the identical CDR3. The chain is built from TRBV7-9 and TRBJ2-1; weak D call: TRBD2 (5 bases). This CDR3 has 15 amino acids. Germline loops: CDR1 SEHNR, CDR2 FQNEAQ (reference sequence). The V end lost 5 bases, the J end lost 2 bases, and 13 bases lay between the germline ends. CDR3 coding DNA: TGTGCCAGCAGCCCACCGGGGTCGGCCTACAATGAGCAGTTCTTC. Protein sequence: CASSPPGSAYNEQFF. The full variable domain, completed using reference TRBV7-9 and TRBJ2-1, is DTGVSQNPRHKITKRGQNVTFRCDPISEHNRLYWYRQTLGQGPEFLTYFQNEAQLEKSRLLSDRFSAERPKGSFSTLEIQRTEQGDSAMYLCASSPPGSAYNEQFFGPGTRLTVL.

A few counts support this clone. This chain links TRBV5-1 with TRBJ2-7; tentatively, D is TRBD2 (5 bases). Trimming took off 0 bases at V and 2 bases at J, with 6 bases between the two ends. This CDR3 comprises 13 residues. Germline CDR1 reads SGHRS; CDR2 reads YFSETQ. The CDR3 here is CASSLGLTYEQYF. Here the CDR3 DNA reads TGCGCCAGCAGCTTGGGACTAACCTACGAGCAGTACTTC.

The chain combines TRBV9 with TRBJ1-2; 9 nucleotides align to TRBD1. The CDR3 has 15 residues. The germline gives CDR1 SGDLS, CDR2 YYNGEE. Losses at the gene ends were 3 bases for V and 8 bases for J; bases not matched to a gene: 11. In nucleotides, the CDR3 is TGTGCCAGCAGCGGTCCCGGGACAGGGCCTCGGGGCTACACCTTC. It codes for CASSGPGTGPRGYTF.

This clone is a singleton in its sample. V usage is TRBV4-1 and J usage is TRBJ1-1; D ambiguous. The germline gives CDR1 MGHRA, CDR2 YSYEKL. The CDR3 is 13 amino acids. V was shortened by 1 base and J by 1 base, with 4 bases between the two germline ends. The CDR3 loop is CASSQGQNTEAFF. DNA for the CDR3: TGCGCCAGCAGCCAAGGACAGAACACTGAAGCTTTCTTT.

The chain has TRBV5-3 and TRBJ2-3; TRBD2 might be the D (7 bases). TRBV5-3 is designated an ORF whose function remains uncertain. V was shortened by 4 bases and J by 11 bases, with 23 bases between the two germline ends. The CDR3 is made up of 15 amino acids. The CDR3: CARSPMGGGHLRQYF. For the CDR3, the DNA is TGTGCCAGAAGCCCTATGGGGGGGGGCCACCTTAGGCAGTATTTT.

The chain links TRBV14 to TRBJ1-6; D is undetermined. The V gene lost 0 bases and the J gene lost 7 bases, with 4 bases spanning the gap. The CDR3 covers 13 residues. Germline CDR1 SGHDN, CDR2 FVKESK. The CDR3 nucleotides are TGTGCCAGCAGCCAAGACGGGAATTCACCCCTCCACTTT. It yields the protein CASSQDGNSPLHF.

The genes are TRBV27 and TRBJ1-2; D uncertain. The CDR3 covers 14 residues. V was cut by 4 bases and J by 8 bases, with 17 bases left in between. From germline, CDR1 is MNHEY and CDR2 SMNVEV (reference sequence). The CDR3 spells CASSSVEGFGGYTF. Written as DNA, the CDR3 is TGTGCCAGCAGTTCGGTCGAGGGTTTCGGCGGCTACACCTTC.

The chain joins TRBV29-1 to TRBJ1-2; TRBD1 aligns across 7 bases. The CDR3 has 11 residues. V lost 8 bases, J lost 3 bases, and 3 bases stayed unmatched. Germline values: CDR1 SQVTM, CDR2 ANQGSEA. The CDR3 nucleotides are TGCAGCACCGGGACAGACTATGGCTACACCTTC. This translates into CSTGTDYGYTF.

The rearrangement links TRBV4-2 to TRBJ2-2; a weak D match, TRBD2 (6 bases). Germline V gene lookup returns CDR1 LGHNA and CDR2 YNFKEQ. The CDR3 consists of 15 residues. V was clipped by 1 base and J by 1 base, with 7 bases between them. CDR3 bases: TGTGCCAGCAGCCAAGGGGGGGAGAACACCGGGGAGCTGTTTTTT. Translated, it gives CASSQGGENTGELFF.

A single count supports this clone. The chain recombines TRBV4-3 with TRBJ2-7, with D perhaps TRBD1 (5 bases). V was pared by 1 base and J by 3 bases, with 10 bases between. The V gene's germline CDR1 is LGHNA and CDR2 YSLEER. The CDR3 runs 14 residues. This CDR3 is CASSQGKTGYEQYF. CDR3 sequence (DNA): TGCGCCAGCAGCCAAGGAAAAACAGGCTACGAGCAGTACTTC.

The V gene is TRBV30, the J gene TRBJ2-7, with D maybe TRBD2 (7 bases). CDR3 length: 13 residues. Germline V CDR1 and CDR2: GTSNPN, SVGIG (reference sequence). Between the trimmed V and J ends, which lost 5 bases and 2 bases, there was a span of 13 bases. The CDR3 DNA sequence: TGTGCCTGGGCCCCGGGGGGCCCCTACGAGCAGTACTTC. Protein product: CAWAPGGPYEQYF.

CDR3 nucleotide sequence: TGTGCCAGCAGCTCCTACCCAGGACAGAACTACGAGCAGTACTTC. This sequence encodes CASSSYPGQNYEQYF. This chain uses TRBV7-3 with TRBJ2-7, with D possibly TRBD1 on 6 matching bases. Trimming shortened V by 4 bases and J by 3 bases, and 16 bases separated the two germline ends. This CDR3 is 15 amino acids long. Per germline, CDR1 SGHTA and CDR2 FQGTGA.

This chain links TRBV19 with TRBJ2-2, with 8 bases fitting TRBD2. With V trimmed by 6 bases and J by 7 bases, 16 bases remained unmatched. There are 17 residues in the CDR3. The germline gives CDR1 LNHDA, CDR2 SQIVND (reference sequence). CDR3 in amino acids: CASRDVGGSGSYGELFF. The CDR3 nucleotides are TGTGCCAGTAGAGACGTCGGCGGCAGCGGGAGCTACGGGGAGCTGTTTTTT. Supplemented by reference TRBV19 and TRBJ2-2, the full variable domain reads DGGITQSPKYLFRKEGQNVTLSCEQNLNHDAMYWYRQDPGQGLRLIYYSQIVNDFQKGDIAEGYSVSREKKESFPLTVTSAQKNPTAFYLCASRDVGGSGSYGELFFGEGSRLTVL.

CDR3 amino acids: CASSLSTAGGYEQYF. CDR3 coding DNA: TGTGCCAGCAGTTTATCGACAGCGGGGGGCTACGAGCAGTACTTC. The chain uses TRBV27 and TRBJ2-7; TRBD2 matches at 9 bases. This CDR3 is built from 15 residues. Germline V lookup: CDR1 MNHEY, CDR2 SMNVEV (reference sequence). Unmatched junction bases numbered 3, after V lost 0 bases and J lost 3 bases.

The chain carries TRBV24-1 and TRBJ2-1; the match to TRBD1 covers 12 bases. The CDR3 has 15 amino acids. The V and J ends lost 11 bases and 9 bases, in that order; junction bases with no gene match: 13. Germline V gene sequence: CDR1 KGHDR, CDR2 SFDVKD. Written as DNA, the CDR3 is TGTGCCAGCCAACCGCGGGACAGGGGGCCCCTTGAGCAGTTCTTC. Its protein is CASQPRDRGPLEQFF.

The CDR3 region is CASSLLLEGDLETQYF. The CDR3 nucleotides are TGTGCCAGCAGCTTGTTGTTAGAGGGAGACTTGGAGACCCAGTACTTC. The V and J genes are TRBV7-9 and TRBJ2-5, with D tentatively TRBD2 (5 bases). Trimming took off 3 bases at V and 5 bases at J, with 19 bases between the two ends. This CDR3 region has 16 residues. CDR1 is SEHNR and CDR2 is FQNEAQ in the germline V gene (reference sequence).

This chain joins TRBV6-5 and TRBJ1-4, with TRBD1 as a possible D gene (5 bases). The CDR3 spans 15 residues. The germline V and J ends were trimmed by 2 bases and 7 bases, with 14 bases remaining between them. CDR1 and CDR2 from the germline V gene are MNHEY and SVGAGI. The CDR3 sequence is CASSYGAGWGEKLFF. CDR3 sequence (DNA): TGTGCCAGCAGTTACGGCGCAGGGTGGGGTGAAAAACTGTTTTTT.

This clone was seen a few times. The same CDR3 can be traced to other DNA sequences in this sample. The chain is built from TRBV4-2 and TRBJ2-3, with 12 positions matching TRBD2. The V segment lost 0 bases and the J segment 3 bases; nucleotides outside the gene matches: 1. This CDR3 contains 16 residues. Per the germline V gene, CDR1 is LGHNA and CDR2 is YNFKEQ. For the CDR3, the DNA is TGTGCCAGCAGCCAAGAAACTAGCGGGGGGACAGATACGCAGTATTTT. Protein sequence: CASSQETSGGTDTQYF.

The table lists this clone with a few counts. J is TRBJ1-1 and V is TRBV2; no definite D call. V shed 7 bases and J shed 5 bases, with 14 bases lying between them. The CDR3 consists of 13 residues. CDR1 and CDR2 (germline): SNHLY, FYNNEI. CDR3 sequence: CASTAVGETEAFF. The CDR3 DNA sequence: TGTGCCAGCACCGCCGTAGGAGAAACTGAAGCTTTCTTT.

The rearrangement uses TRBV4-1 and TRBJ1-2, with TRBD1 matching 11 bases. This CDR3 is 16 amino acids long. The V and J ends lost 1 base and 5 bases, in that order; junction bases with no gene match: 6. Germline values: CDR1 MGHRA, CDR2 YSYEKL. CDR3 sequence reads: CASSQGNRDRGYGYTF. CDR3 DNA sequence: TGCGCCAGCAGCCAAGGGAACCGGGACAGGGGGTATGGCTACACCTTC.

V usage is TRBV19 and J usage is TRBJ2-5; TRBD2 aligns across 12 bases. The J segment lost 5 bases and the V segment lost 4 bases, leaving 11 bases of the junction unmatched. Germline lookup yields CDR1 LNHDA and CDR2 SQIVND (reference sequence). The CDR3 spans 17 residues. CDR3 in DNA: TGTGCCAGTAGTAAGGCCCGACTAGCGGGGGTCCGGGAGACCCAGTACTTC. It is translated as CASSKARLAGVRETQYF.